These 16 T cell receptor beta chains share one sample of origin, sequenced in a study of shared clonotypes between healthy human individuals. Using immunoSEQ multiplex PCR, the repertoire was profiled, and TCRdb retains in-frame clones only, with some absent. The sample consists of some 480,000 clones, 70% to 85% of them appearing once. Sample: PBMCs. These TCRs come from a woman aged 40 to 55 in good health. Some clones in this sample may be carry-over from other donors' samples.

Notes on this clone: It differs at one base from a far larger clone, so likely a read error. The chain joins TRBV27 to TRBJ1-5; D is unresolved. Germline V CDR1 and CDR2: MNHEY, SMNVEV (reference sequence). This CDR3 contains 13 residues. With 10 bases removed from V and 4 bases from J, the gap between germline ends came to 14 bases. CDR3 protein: CANSVRWNQPQHF. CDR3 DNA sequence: TGTGCCAACAGCGTGCGTTGGAATCAGCCCCAGCATTTT.

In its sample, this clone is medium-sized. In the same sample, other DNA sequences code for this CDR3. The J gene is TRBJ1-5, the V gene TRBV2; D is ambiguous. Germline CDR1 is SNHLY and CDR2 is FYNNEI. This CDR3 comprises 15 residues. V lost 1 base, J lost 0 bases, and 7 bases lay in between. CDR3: CASSEGGFSNQPQHF. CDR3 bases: TGTGCCAGCAGTGAAGGGGGATTTAGCAATCAGCCCCAGCATTTT.

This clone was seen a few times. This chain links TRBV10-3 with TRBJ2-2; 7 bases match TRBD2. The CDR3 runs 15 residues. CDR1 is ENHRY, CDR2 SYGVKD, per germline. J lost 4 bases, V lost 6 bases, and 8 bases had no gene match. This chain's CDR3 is CAIRGGGRGTGELFF. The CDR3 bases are TGTGCCATCAGGGGCGGCGGGAGAGGCACCGGGGAGCTGTTTTTT.

For the CDR3, the DNA is TGTGCCAGCAGCCTTACCGGGACTAGCGGGGCTAGCACAGATACGCAGTATTTT. Its protein is CASSLTGTSGASTDTQYF. The chain joins TRBV7-3 to TRBJ2-3; 13 bases are a match to TRBD2. Trimming at V came to 5 bases and at J to 0 bases, leaving 8 bases not matched to a gene. Germline V gene lookup returns CDR1 SGHTA and CDR2 FQGTGA. The CDR3 is made up of 18 amino acids.

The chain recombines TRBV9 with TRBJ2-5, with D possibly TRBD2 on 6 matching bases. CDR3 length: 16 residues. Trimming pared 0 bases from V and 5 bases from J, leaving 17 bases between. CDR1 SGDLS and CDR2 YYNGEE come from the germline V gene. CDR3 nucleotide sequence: TGTGCCAGCAGCGTAGAACTGCAGGGAGGTGGGGAGACCCAGTACTTC. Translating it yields CASSVELQGGGETQYF.

This CDR3 reads CASSLTGGRAETQYF. The CDR3 DNA reads TGTGCCAGCAGCTTAACAGGGGGCAGGGCGGAGACCCAGTACTTC. The V and J genes are TRBV7-9 and TRBJ2-5, with 9 bases that match TRBD1. CDR3 length equals 15 residues. Germline loops: CDR1 SEHNR, CDR2 FQNEAQ (reference sequence). The V segment lost 2 bases and the J segment 5 bases; nucleotides outside the gene matches: 6.

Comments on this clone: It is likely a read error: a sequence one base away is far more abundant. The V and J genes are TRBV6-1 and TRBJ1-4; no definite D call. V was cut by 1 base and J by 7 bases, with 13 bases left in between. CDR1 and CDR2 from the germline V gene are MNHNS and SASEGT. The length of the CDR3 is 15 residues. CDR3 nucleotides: TGTGCCAGCAGTGAAGGCACGATAGAAGTTGAAAAACTGTTTTTT. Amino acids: CASSEGTIEVEKLFF.

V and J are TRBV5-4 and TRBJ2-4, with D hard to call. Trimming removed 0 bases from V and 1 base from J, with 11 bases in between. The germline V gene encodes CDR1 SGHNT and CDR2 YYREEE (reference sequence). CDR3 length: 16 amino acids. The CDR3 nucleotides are TGTGCCAGCAGCTTGGGCCCACCCGGGGCCAAAAACATTCAGTACTTC. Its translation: CASSLGPPGAKNIQYF. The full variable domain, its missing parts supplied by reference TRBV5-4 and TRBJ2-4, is ETGVTQSPTHLIKTRGQQVTLRCSSQSGHNTVSWYQQALGQGPQFIFQYYREEENGRGNFPPRFSGLQFPNYSSELNVNALELDDSALYLCASSLGPPGAKNIQYFGAGTRLSVL.

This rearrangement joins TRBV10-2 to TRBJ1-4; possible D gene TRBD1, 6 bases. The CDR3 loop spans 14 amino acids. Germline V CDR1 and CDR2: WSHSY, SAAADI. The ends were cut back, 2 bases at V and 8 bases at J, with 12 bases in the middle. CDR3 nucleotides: TGCGCCAGCAGTGAGCCAGGGGTCGGGGAAAAACTGTTTTTT. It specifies CASSEPGVGEKLFF.

The CDR3 DNA is TGTGCCAGCAGCTCCACTGGGACTAGCGGGAGGGGTTACGAGCAGTACTTC. It translates to CASSSTGTSGRGYEQYF. The rearrangement joins TRBV13 to TRBJ2-7; 16 bases map to TRBD2. The CDR3 length is 17 residues. Germline CDR1 is PRHDT and CDR2 is FYEKMQ (reference sequence). Trimming removed 4 bases from V and 4 bases from J; junction bases left unmatched: 7.

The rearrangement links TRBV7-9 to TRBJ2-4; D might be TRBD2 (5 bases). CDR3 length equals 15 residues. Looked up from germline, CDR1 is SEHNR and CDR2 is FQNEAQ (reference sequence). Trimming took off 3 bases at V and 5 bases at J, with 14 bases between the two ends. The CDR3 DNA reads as TGTGCCAGCAGCTTCCGGCAGGACGGGGAAAACATTCAGTACTTC. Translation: CASSFRQDGENIQYF.

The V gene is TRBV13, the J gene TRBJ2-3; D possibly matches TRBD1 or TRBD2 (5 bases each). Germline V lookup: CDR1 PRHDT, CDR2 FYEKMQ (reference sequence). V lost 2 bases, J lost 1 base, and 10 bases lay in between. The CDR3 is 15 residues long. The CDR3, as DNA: TGTGCCAGCAGCTTATCCCGGGACCGCACAGATACGCAGTATTTT. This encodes CASSLSRDRTDTQYF.

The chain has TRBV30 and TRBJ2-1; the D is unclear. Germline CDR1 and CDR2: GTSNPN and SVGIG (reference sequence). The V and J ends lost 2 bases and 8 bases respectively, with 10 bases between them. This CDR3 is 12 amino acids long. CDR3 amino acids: CAWSLTNYEQFF. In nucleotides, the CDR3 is TGTGCCTGGAGTCTAACCAATTATGAGCAGTTCTTC.

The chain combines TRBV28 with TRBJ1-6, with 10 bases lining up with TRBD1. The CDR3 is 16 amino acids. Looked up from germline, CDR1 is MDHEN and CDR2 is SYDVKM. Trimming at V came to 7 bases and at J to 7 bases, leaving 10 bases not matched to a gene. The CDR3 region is CASNQLRTGGNSPLHF. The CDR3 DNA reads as TGTGCCAGCAACCAACTGAGGACAGGGGGAAATTCACCCCTCCACTTT.

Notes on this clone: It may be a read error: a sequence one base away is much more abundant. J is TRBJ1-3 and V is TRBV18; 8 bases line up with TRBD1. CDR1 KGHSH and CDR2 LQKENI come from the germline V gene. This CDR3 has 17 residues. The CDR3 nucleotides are TGTTCCAGCTCACCAAAGGCAGGGGGCGCGTCTGGAAACACCATATATTTT. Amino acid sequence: CSSSPKAGGASGNTIYF.

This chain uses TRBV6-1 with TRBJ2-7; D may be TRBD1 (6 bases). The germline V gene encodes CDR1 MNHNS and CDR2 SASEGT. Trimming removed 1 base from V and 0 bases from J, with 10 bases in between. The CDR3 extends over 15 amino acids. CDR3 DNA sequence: TGTGCCAGCAGTGAAGGGACAGCGAGCTCCTACGAGCAGTACTTC. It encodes CASSEGTASSYEQYF.